This TCR beta chain was recovered during a study of blood T cell repertoires in COVID-19. As for the study in general: Samples of COVID-19 (acute and convalescent) were obtained from the United States, Italy and Spain. T cells, B-cell-depleted T cells, or PBMCs supplied cDNA or gDNA.

This clone was recorded a few times. Authors' data handling: Using reference gene primer amplification, nucleated cell counts were estimated. Clones were read by immunoSEQ multiplex PCR, and TCRdb kept only the in-frame ones, dropping some. That table gives V, J and clone size, and the DNA gave D and trimming. Of under 250,000 clones listed, 70% to 90% were seen once; the top ten hold around 13%. The sequencing input was peripheral blood. The receptor was isolated from a human donor in a cohort sampled during active COVID-19.

The CDR3 sequence: CASRGASGADTQYF. In DNA form, the CDR3 reads TGTGCCAGCCGAGGAGCGTCCGGTGCAGATACGCAGTATTTT. The chain joins TRBV28 to TRBJ2-3; no clear D gene. Germline V gene lookup returns CDR1 MDHEN and CDR2 SYDVKM. The CDR3 runs 14 residues. The V end was cut by 8 bases, the J end by 4 bases, with 16 bases between.